The 9 T cell receptor beta chains below come from one sample, sequenced in a study of neurological immune-mediated disorders. Each CDR3 protein is one row after TCRdb ran MiXCR on the 5' RACE reads. The sample shows 25,000 to 30,000 distinct CDR3 sequences, approximately 12% of them seen only once. Sequenced material: PBMCs. The receptors come from a man between 60 and 75 years old in good health.

This clonotype was recorded many times. The gene calls are TRBV3-1 and TRBJ1-3; D uncertain. The CDR3 has 15 residues. Germline V gene sequence: CDR1 LGHDT, CDR2 YNNKEL (reference sequence). The V gene lost 0 bases and the J gene lost 4 bases, with 10 bases spanning the gap. The CDR3 sequence is CASSQEGFNGNTIYF. CDR3 in DNA: TGTGCCAGCAGCCAAGAGGGTTTTAACGGAAACACCATATATTTT. Together with reference TRBV3-1 and TRBJ1-3, the CDR3 gives the full variable domain: DTAVSQTPKYLVTQMGNDKSIKCEQNLGHDTMYWYKQDSKKFLKIMFSYNNKELIINETVPNRFSPKSPDKAHLNLHINSLELGDSAVYFCASSQEGFNGNTIYFGEGSWLTVV.

CDR3 sequence (DNA): TGCAGCGTTGGTGTCGACTTGCCTGGCTACACCTTC. Translating it yields CSVGVDLPGYTF. The chain has TRBV29-1 and TRBJ1-2; D gene unclear. This CDR3 has 12 residues. V was trimmed by 4 bases and J by 7 bases, leaving 13 bases between them. Germline V gene data show CDR1 as SQVTM and CDR2 as ANQGSEA.

Concerning this clonotype: A much bigger clone sits one base away, suggesting this may be a read error. The chain is built from TRBV6-5 and TRBJ1-4; TRBD1 aligns across 10 bases. The CDR3 consists of 19 residues. Germline V gives CDR1 MNHEY, CDR2 SVGAGI. The CDR3, as DNA: TGTGCCAGCAGTTACTGGGACAGGGGCTTGGAGGCACCTAATGAAAACCTGTTTTTT. Translated, it gives CASSYWDRGLEAPNENLFF.

This clonotype was observed at least ten times. The V gene is TRBV4-3, the J gene TRBJ1-6; 9 bases fit TRBD1. The germline V gene encodes CDR1 LGHNA and CDR2 YSLEER. The CDR3 runs to 14 residues. V dropped 3 bases and J dropped 10; count of bases not matched to a gene: 4. This CDR3 is CASSQVTGGSPLHF. CDR3 in DNA: TGCGCCAGCAGCCAGGTGACAGGGGGGTCACCCCTCCACTTT.

This chain links TRBV3-2 with TRBJ2-7; the table names TRBD2, a call not compared with the DNA. TRBV3-2 is a recognized pseudogene. The CDR3 has 14 residues. CDR3 sequence (DNA): TGTGCCAACAAAAGGAGGGATAGAACCTACGAGCAGTACTTC. Residues: CANKRRDRTYEQYF.

The table lists this clonotype with many counts. CDR3 protein: CASSPQILLTDTQYF. The CDR3 DNA follows: TGTGCCAGCAGTCCTCAAATCCTCCTCACAGATACGCAGTATTTT. The chain uses TRBV27 and TRBJ2-3; D gene unclear. V lost 5 bases, J lost 2 bases, and 14 bases lay in between. The CDR3 is 15 amino acids. The germline gives CDR1 MNHEY, CDR2 SMNVEV (reference sequence).

This clonotype appeared many times. The chain combines TRBV4-2 with TRBJ2-7; D possibly uses TRBD1 or TRBD2 (5 bases each). Deletions cut 0 bases from V and 3 bases from J, with 6 bases between. The germline CDR1 and CDR2 sequences are LGHNA and YNFKEQ. This CDR3 region has 13 residues. This CDR3 is CASSQDGGYEQYF. The CDR3 bases are TGTGCCAGCAGCCAAGATGGGGGCTACGAGCAGTACTTC.

This clonotype has a count of ten or more. The chain employs TRBV7-9 and TRBJ2-6; D is uncertain. This CDR3 spans 14 amino acids. Germline V lookup: CDR1 SEHNR, CDR2 FQNEAQ (reference sequence). V was pared by 4 bases and J by 0 bases, with 4 bases between. In DNA, the CDR3 is TGTGCCAGCAGCTACACCTCTGGGGCCAACGTCCTGACTTTC. Protein sequence: CASSYTSGANVLTF.

This clonotype has ten or more counts. The rearrangement uses TRBV18 and TRBJ2-7; D might be TRBD1 (5 bases). CDR3 size: 16 residues. V was pared by 0 bases and J by 2 bases, with 14 bases between. The V gene's germline CDR1 is KGHSH and CDR2 LQKENI. The CDR3 here is CASSPPTQGSPYEQYF. CDR3 in DNA: TGTGCCAGCTCACCACCTACCCAGGGAAGTCCCTACGAGCAGTACTTC. Supplemented by reference TRBV18 and TRBJ2-7, the full variable domain reads NAGVMQNPRHLVRRRGQEARLRCSPMKGHSHVYWYRQLPEEGLKFMVYLQKENIIDESGMPKERFSAEFPKEGPSILRIQQVVRGDSAAYFCASSPPTQGSPYEQYFGPGTRLTVT.